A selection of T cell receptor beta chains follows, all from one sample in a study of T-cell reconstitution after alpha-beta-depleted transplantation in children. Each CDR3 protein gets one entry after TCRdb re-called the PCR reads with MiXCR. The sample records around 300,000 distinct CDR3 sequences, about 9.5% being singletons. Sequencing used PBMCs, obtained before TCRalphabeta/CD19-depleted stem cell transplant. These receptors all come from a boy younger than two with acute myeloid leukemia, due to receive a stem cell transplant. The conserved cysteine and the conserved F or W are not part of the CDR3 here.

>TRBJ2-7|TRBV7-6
ASSPNSLNEQY
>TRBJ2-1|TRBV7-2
ASTSDALSSYNEQF
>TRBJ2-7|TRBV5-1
ASSLASSGSIYEQY
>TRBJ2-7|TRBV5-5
ASLAGAYEQY
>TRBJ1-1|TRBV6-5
ASSYSRGLNTEAF
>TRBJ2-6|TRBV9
ASSVFPGAGSGANVLT
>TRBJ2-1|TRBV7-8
ASSLYDAQF
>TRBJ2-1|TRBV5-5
ASSLAGAAYNEQF
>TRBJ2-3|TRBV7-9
ASSSLLAGGSTDTQY
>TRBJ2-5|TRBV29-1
SVEGLAAYQETQY
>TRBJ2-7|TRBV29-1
SVEFAHSYEQY
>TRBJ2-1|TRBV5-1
ASSTDRMVNEQF
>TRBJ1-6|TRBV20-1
SAGDRAPSPLH
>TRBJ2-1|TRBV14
ASSQVGRARYNEQF
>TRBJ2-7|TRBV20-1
SATSGGFTYDQY
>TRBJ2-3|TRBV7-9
ASSHDSVTDTQY
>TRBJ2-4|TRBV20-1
SARDPQGPLAKNIQY
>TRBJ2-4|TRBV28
ASSFSGTGVTRNIQY
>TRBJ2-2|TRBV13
ASSSHQSGSYGGELF
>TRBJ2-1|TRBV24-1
AASDSKRGTGTSSSYNEQF
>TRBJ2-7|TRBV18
ASSPGHLYEQY
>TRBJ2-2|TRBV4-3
ASSQVRKAGELF